The sequence of this TCR beta chain was determined in a study of cytomegalovirus exposure and HLA in healthy donors. Generated by immunoSEQ multiplex PCR, the TCRdb table keeps only in-frame clones and is missing some. The sample holds under 80,000 clones, around 89% seen once. Germline-derived CDR1 and CDR2 are MDHEN and SYDVKM. The V gene end was trimmed by 5 bases and the J gene end by 6 bases; junction bases not matched to a gene: 5. This CDR3 contains 14 residues. This clone was picked up one time. The sequencing input was PBMCs. This receptor was obtained from a woman between 18 and 29 years old in good health and CMV-seronegative. V is TRBV28 and J is TRBJ1-5; 9 bases align to TRBD1. CDR3 sequence reads: CASSTGGFFQPQHF. The CDR3 DNA reads as TGTGCCAGCAGTACAGGGGGCTTCTTTCAGCCCCAGCATTTT.